This is a list of T cell receptor beta chains from one sample in a study of cytomegalovirus exposure and HLA in healthy donors. Profiling relied on immunoSEQ multiplex PCR, and the TCRdb table lists in-frame clones only, not all of them. The sample yields about 120,000 clones, more than 80% seen once. The sequencing sample was made of PBMCs. The receptors come from a man in his forties in good health and CMV-seronegative. CDR3s include the opening cysteine and the closing phenylalanine or tryptophan. A D gene is named only where the DNA matches it firmly. Clone size is shown for a subset of rows, as once, few, many or a class of expanded clone.

d_call	j_call	clone_size	v_call	cdr3_aa	cdr3_nt
NA	TRBJ2-7	NA	TRBV30	CAWTTLGRDSEQYF	TGTGCCTGGACCACCTTAGGCAGGGATAGCGAGCAGTACTTC
NA	TRBJ2-5	few	TRBV6-1	CASSPRGQETQYF	TGTGCCAGCAGTCCTCGGGGTCAAGAGACCCAGTACTTC
TRBD1	TRBJ1-5	NA	TRBV25-1	CAIPGTGVFDQPQHF	TGTGCCATCCCAGGGACAGGGGTCTTCGATCAGCCCCAGCATTTT
TRBD1	TRBJ2-7	NA	TRBV19	CASRTGDEQYF	TGTGCCAGTAGGACAGGGGACGAGCAGTACTTC
TRBD2	TRBJ2-5	NA	TRBV11-2	CASSLDELGGGETQYF	TGTGCCAGCAGCTTAGATGAACTCGGGGGGGGAGAGACCCAGTACTTC
NA	TRBJ1-4	NA	TRBV4-3	CASSPPGTSREKLFF	TGCGCCAGCAGCCCTCCAGGGACAAGCAGAGAAAAACTGTTTTTT
NA	TRBJ1-4	NA	TRBV6-1	CASSETGRANEKLFF	TGTGCCAGCAGTGAAACCGGCAGGGCAAATGAAAAACTGTTTTTT
TRBD2	TRBJ2-7	NA	TRBV5-4	CASSPTSGRYPYEQYF	TGTGCCAGCAGCCCGACTAGCGGGAGGTACCCCTACGAGCAGTACTTC
NA	TRBJ2-3	NA	TRBV5-1	CASSFPGEDTQYF	TGCGCCAGCAGCTTCCCAGGGGAAGATACGCAGTATTTT
NA	TRBJ1-5	NA	TRBV2	CASSEAGVDQPQHF	TGTGCCAGCAGTGAGGCAGGGGTCGACCAGCCCCAGCATTTT
TRBD1	TRBJ1-5	NA	TRBV11-2	CASSENTGTGNQPQHF	TGTGCCAGCAGCGAAAATACCGGGACAGGCAATCAGCCCCAGCATTTT
TRBD1	TRBJ2-7	NA	TRBV7-7	CASSIGQGSYEQYF	TGTGCCAGCAGCATTGGACAGGGCTCCTACGAGCAGTACTTC
NA	TRBJ2-5	NA	TRBV4-3	CASSQDRTGEETQYF	TGCGCCAGCAGCCAAGATCGGACGGGAGAAGAGACCCAGTACTTC
TRBD2	TRBJ2-7	NA	TRBV5-1	CASSPTGGLAGRQYF	TGCGCCAGCAGCCCCACGGGGGGACTAGCGGGACGCCAGTACTTC
NA	TRBJ2-5	once	TRBV7-2	CASSFLADQETQYF	TGTGCCAGCAGCTTTTTAGCGGACCAAGAGACCCAGTACTTC
TRBD1	TRBJ1-1	NA	TRBV11-2	CASSRRDRRGAAFF	TGTGCCAGCAGCCGCCGGGACAGACGCGGGGCAGCTTTCTTT
NA	TRBJ1-1	NA	TRBV5-4	CASSQRGGVSEAFF	TGTGCCAGCAGCCAAAGAGGCGGTGTGTCTGAAGCTTTCTTT
TRBD1	TRBJ1-1	NA	TRBV9	CASSVATGAEAFF	TGTGCCAGCAGCGTAGCTACAGGGGCTGAAGCTTTCTTT
TRBD1	TRBJ2-1	NA	TRBV2	CASSETGLKFF	TGTGCCAGCAGTGAGACAGGGTTGAAATTCTTC
NA	TRBJ2-7	NA	TRBV7-9	CASSSLRGTGEQYF	TGTGCCAGCAGCTCGCTCAGGGGAACGGGCGAGCAGTACTTC
NA	TRBJ1-3	NA	TRBV6-6	CASSPTGSGNTIYF	TGTGCCAGCAGTCCCACAGGTTCTGGAAACACCATATATTTT
TRBD1	TRBJ1-1	few	TRBV10-2	CASSDGTATEAFF	TGCGCCAGCAGTGACGGGACAGCTACAGAAGCTTTCTTT
TRBD1	TRBJ1-5	NA	TRBV7-2	CASWDRGQDQPQHF	TGTGCCAGTTGGGACAGGGGGCAGGATCAGCCCCAGCATTTT
TRBD1	TRBJ1-6	NA	TRBV7-8	CASSLGDRLYPSNSPLHF	TGTGCCAGCAGCTTGGGGGACAGGCTTTATCCTTCCAATTCACCCCTCCACTTT
NA	TRBJ2-2	NA	TRBV13	CASSSDWGVELFF	TGTGCCAGCAGCTCCGACTGGGGGGTAGAGCTGTTTTTT
NA	TRBJ2-7	NA	TRBV5-1	CASREGSYEQYF	TGCGCCAGCAGGGAGGGCTCCTACGAGCAGTACTTC
NA	TRBJ1-1	NA	TRBV10-3	CAISGTAERNTEAFF	TGTGCCATCAGTGGGACAGCCGAAAGGAACACTGAAGCTTTCTTT
NA	TRBJ2-3	NA	TRBV29-1	CSVEPRVDTQYF	TGCAGCGTTGAACCGAGGGTAGATACGCAGTATTTT